Included here is one TCR beta chain sequence, with context. Antigen: not known. As for time point: week 3, after first cycle of checkpoint inhibitor. At 12 weeks after first infusion, RECIST 1.1 defined response for most patients. The CDR3 extends over 14 amino acids. Germline V CDR1 and CDR2: LNHDA, SQIVND (reference sequence). V dropped 3 bases and J dropped 4; count of bases not matched to a gene: 3. The data originate from a study of blood T cell dynamics during melanoma immunotherapy. General observations from the study: Whether repertoire-driving clones were melanoma-specific could not be determined. Unlike progressors, later disease-control patients had W3 repertoires gaining clonality or diversity.

Method: immunoSEQ multiplex PCR; TCRdb's copy keeps in-frame clones and lacks some. The table records more than 15,000 clones, approximately 90% of them present only once. The sequence derives from a human donor with melanoma. The input for sequencing was blood, taken from a patient treated with checkpoint blockade. V and J are TRBV19 and TRBJ2-7, with 10 positions matching TRBD1. The CDR3 spells CASSIRTGGYEQYF. CDR3 bases: TGTGCCAGTAGTATCCGGACAGGGGGTTACGAGCAGTACTTC.